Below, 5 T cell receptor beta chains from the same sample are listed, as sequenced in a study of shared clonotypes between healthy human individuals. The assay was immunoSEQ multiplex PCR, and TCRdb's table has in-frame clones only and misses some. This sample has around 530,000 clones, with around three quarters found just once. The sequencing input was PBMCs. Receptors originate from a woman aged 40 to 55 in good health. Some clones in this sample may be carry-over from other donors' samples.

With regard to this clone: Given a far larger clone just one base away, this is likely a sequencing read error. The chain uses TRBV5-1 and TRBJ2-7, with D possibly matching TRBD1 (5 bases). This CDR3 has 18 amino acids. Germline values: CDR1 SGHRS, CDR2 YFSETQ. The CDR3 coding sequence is TGCGCCAGCAGCTTGGCGTCAGGGCAGGATGCCAAGTCCTACGAGCGGTACTTC. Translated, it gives CASSLASGQDAKSYERYF.

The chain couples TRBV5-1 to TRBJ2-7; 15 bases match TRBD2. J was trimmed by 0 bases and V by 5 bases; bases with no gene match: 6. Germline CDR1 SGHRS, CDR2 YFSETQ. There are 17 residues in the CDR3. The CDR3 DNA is TGCGCCAGCAGTCGGGGACTAGCGGGAGGAAGCTCCTACGAGCAGTACTTC. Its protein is CASSRGLAGGSSYEQYF. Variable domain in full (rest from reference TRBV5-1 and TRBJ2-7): KAGVTQTPRYLIKTRGQQVTLSCSPISGHRSVSWYQQTPGQGLQFLFEYFSETQRNKGNFPGRFSGRQFSNSRSEMNVSTLELGDSALYLCASSRGLAGGSSYEQYFGPGTRLTVT.

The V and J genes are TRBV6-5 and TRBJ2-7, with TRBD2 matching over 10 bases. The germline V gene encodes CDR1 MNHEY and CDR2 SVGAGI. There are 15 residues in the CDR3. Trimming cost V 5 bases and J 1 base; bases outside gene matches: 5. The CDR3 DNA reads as TGTGCCAGCAGTCGCCGACTAGCGGGTTCCTACGAGCAGTACTTC. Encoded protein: CASSRRLAGSYEQYF.

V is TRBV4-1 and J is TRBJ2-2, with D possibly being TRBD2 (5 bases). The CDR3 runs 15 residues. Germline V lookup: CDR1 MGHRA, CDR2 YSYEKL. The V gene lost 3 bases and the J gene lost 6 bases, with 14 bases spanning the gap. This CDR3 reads CASSHQEVRSGELFF. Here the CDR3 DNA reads TGCGCCAGCAGCCACCAGGAGGTGAGGTCCGGGGAGCTGTTTTTT.

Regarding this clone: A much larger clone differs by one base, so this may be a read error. The CDR3 reads CASSEGGERYEQYF. As DNA, the CDR3 is TGTGCCAGCAGTGAAGGTGGGGAACGCTACGAGCAGTACTTC. The chain links TRBV6-1 to TRBJ2-7; D gene ambiguous. CDR1 and CDR2 from the germline V gene are MNHNS and SASEGT. V was trimmed by 1 base and J by 3 bases, leaving 10 bases between them. The CDR3 is 14 residues long.